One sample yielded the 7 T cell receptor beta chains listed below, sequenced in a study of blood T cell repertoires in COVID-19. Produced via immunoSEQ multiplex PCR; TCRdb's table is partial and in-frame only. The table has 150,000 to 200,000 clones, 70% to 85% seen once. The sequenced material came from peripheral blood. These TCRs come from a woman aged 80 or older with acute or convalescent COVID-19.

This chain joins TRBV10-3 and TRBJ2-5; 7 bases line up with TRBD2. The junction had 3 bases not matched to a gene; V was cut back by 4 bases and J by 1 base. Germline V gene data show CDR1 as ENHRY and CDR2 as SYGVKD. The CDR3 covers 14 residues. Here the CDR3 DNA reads TGTGCCATCAGTGCAAGGGAGGGCCAAGAGACCCAGTACTTC. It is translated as CAISAREGQETQYF.

The DNA of the CDR3 is TGCGCCAGCAGCTTCACTACGGGACTAGTGTCGCATGAGCAGTTCTTC. It yields the protein CASSFTTGLVSHEQFF. The chain couples TRBV5-1 to TRBJ2-1, with TRBD2 matching over 8 bases. The CDR3 has 16 amino acids. Losses at the gene ends were 2 bases for V and 8 bases for J; bases not matched to a gene: 12. Germline V gives CDR1 SGHRS, CDR2 YFSETQ.

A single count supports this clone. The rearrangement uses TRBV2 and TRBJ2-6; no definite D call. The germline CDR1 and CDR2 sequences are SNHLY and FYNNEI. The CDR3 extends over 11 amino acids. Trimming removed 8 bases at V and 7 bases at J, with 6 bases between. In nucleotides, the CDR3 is TGTGCCAGCGGAGAAGCCAACGTCCTGACTTTC. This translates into CASGEANVLTF.

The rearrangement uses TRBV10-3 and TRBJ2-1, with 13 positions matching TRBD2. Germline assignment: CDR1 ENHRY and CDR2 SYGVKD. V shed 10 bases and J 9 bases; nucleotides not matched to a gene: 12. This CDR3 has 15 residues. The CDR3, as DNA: TGTGCCACCAATCCGACTAGCGGGAGGATGGGTGAGCAGTTCTTC. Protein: CATNPTSGRMGEQFF.

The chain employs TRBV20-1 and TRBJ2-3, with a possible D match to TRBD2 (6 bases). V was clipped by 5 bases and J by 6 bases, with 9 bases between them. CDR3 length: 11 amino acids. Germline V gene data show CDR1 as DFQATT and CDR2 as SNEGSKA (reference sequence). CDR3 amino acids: CSAGGWDTQYF. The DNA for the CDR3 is TGCAGTGCTGGGGGGTGGGATACGCAGTATTTT.

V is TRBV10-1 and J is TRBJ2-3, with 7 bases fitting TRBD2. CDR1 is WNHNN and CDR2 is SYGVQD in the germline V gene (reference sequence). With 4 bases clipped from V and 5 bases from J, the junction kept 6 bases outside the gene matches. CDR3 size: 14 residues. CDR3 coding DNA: TGCGCCAGCAGTGGAGGGAGGGCCGGAGATACGCAGTATTTT. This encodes CASSGGRAGDTQYF.

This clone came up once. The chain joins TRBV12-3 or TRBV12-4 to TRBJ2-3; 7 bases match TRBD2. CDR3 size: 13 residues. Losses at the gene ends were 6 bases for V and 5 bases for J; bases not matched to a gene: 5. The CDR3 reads CASRGLGEDTQYF. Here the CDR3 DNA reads TGTGCCAGCAGAGGACTAGGAGAAGATACGCAGTATTTT.